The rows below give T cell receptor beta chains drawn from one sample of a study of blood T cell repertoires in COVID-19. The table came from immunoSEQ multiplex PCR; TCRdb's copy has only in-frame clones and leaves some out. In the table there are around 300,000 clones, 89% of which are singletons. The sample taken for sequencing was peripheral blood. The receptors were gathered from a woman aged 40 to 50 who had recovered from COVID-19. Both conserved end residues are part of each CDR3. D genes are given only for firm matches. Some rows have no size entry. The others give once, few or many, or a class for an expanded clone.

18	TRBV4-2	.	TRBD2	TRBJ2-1	CASSQDRAGGGSYNEQFF	TGTGCCAGCAGCCAAGATAGGGCGGGAGGGGGGTCCTACAATGAGCAGTTCTTC
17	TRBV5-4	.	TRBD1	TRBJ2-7	CASSLGDPGQGAYEQYF	TGTGCCAGCAGCTTGGGAGACCCGGGACAGGGGGCCTACGAGCAGTACTTC
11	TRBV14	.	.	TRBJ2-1	CASSQAYEQFF	TGTGCCAGCAGCCAAGCTTATGAGCAGTTCTTC
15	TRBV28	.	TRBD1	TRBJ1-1	CASSYDRAPGTEAFF	TGTGCCAGCAGTTATGACAGGGCCCCGGGGACTGAAGCTTTCTTT
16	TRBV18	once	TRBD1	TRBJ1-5	CASSPPGQGAGQPQHF	TGTGCCAGCTCGCCTCCGGGACAGGGGGCGGGTCAGCCCCAGCATTTT
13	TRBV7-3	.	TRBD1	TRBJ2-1	CATSRDSNNEQFF	TGTGCCACGTCCCGGGACAGTAACAATGAGCAGTTCTTC
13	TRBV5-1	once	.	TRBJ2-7	CASSLDPGYEQYF	TGCGCCAGCAGCTTGGATCCCGGCTACGAGCAGTACTTC
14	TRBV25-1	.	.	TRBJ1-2	CASSAARGVRGYTF	TGTGCCAGCAGTGCGGCCAGGGGCGTTCGTGGCTACACCTTC
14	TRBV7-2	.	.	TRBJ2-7	CASSFGLVTYEQYF	TGTGCCAGCAGCTTCGGACTGGTAACCTACGAGCAGTACTTC
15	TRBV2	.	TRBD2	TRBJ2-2	CASSAQPGGTGELFF	TGTGCCAGCAGTGCTCAGCCGGGAGGGACCGGGGAGCTGTTTTTT
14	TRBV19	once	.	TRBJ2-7	CASWGQTHSYEQYF	TGTGCCTCCTGGGGCCAGACCCACTCCTACGAGCAGTACTTC
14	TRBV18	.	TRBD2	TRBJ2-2	CASSLGLALGELFF	TGTGCCAGCTCACTAGGACTAGCCCTCGGGGAGCTGTTTTTT
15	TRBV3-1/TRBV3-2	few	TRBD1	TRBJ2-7	CASSFPGQVIKEQYF	TGTGCCAGCAGTTTTCCGGGACAGGTTATCAAGGAGCAGTACTTC
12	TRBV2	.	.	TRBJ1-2	CATLGGVGGYTF	TGTGCCACCCTGGGAGGGGTTGGTGGCTACACCTTC
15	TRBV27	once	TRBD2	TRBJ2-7	CASRGGLATPYEQYF	TGTGCCAGCCGCGGGGGGCTAGCGACCCCCTACGAGCAGTACTTC
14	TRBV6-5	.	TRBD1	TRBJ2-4	CASRGTGMGNIQYF	TGTGCCAGCAGGGGGACAGGGATGGGGAACATTCAGTACTTC
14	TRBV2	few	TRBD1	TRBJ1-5	CASRYGTEDQPQHF	TGTGCCAGCAGGTACGGGACAGAAGATCAGCCCCAGCATTTT
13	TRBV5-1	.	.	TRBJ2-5	CASSSSAGETQYF	TGCGCCAGCAGCTCGTCCGCGGGGGAGACCCAGTACTTC
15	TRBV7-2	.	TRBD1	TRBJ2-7	CASSLPPGQSYEQYF	TGTGCCAGCAGCTTACCCCCGGGACAGTCCTACGAGCAGTACTTC
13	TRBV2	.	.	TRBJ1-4	CASRDRQDRKLFF	TGTGCCAGCAGGGACCGACAGGATCGAAAACTGTTTTTT
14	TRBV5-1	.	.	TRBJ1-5	CASSNGQSGQPQHF	TGCGCCAGCAGCAACGGACAGTCAGGTCAGCCCCAGCATTTT
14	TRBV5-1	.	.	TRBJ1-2	CASSLGGSNYGYTF	TGCGCCAGCAGCTTGGGAGGAAGTAACTATGGCTACACCTTC
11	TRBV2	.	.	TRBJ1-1	CASGGAVEAFF	TGTGCCAGCGGGGGGGCTGTTGAAGCTTTCTTT
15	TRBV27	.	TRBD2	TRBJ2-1	CASSLTTSGRIFEFF	TGTGCCAGCAGTTTAACTACTAGCGGGAGGATCTTTGAGTTCTTC
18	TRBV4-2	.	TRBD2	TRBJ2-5	CASSQAPGTSGPGETQYF	TGTGCCAGCAGCCAGGCACCGGGGACTAGCGGGCCTGGGGAGACCCAGTACTTC
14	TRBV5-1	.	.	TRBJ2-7	CASSLVAGSYEQYF	TGCGCCAGCAGCTTAGTGGCAGGTTCCTACGAGCAGTACTTC
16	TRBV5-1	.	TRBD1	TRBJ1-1	CASSHRQDREFPEAFF	TGCGCCAGCAGCCACAGGCAGGACAGGGAATTTCCTGAAGCTTTCTTT
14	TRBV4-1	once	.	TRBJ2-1	CASSQDLSVYEQFF	TGCGCCAGCAGCCAAGATCTTTCAGTCTATGAGCAGTTCTTC
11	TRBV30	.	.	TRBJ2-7	CAWSGRYEQYF	TGTGCCTGGAGTGGCCGGTACGAGCAGTACTTC
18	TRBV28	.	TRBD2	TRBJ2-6	CASRSGAGGFSGANVLTF	TGTGCCAGCAGGTCAGGGGCGGGAGGGTTCTCTGGGGCCAACGTCCTGACTTTC
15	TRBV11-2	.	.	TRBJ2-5	CASSTPLAAQETQYF	TGTGCCAGCAGCACCCCATTAGCGGCCCAAGAGACCCAGTACTTC
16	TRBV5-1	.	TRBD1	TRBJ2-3	CASSLAPTGLPDTQYF	TGCGCCAGCAGCTTGGCGCCGACAGGGCTACCAGATACGCAGTATTTT
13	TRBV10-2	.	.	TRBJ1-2	CASSEHAGYGYTF	TGCGCCAGCAGTGAGCACGCCGGCTATGGCTACACCTTC
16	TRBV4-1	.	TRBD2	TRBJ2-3	CASSQVSGRVLDTQYF	TGCGCCAGCAGCCAAGTTAGCGGGAGAGTGTTAGATACGCAGTATTTT
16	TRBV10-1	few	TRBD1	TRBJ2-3	CASSESGTGDSDTQYF	TGCGCCAGCAGTGAGTCCGGGACAGGGGACTCAGATACGCAGTATTTT
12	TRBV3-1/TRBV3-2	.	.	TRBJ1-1	CASSQGAWEAFF	TGTGCCAGCAGCCAGGGGGCATGGGAAGCTTTCTTT
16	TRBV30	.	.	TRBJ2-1	CAWSLTGAGPYNEQFF	TGTGCCTGGAGCCTCACCGGTGCGGGGCCCTACAATGAGCAGTTCTTC
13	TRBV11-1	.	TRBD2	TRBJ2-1	CASRDGRYNEQFF	TGTGCCAGCAGAGACGGGAGGTACAATGAGCAGTTCTTC
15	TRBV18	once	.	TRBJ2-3	CASSPLGGSTDTQYF	TGTGCCAGCTCACCACTTGGGGGGAGCACAGATACGCAGTATTTT
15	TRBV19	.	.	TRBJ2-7	CASSSSSGYAYEQYF	TGTGCCAGTAGTTCATCCAGCGGGTACGCCTACGAGCAGTACTTC